This T cell receptor beta chain was found in a study of blood T cell repertoires in COVID-19. Study-wide background: The United States, Italy and Spain supplied acute and convalescent COVID-19 samples. T cells, B-cell-depleted T cells, or PBMCs supplied cDNA or gDNA.

Trimming stripped 4 bases from V and 4 bases from J, with 13 bases between. CDR3 length: 14 residues. The V gene's germline CDR1 is MNHNY and CDR2 SVGAGI (reference sequence). The repertoire was sequenced with immunoSEQ multiplex PCR; TCRdb's copy has only in-frame clones and lacks some. The table lists around 140,000 clones, 85% to 90% of them singletons. This TCR derives from a woman aged 60 to 75 with acute or convalescent COVID-19. This rearrangement joins TRBV6-6 to TRBJ2-5; tentatively, D is TRBD2 (7 bases). Sequencing was done on a sample of peripheral blood. CDR3 sequence reads: CASSSHRGAETQYF. CDR3 coding DNA: TGTGCCAGCAGTTCCCATCGGGGGGCAGAGACCCAGTACTTC.